This note documents a single TCR beta chain sequence. One junction end does not reproduce the germline sequence, and a read error may be involved. The germline CDR1 and CDR2 sequences are LNHDA and SQIVND (reference sequence). The CDR3 has 14 amino acids. The source of the sample is a study of beta chain features in type 1 diabetes. Expressed TCRB transcripts were sequenced because the entire RNA isolate underwent reverse transcription. The data were produced by immunoSEQ multiplex PCR, yet TCRdb's version contains in-frame clones alone and is incomplete. This sample has about 150,000 clones, with 7.5% to 9.5% found just once.

This receptor was obtained from a woman between 18 and 30 years old in good health. V is TRBV19 and J is TRBJ1-1; 8 bases map to TRBD1. Sequenced sample: central memory CD4+ T cells from blood. CDR3 amino acids: CASSGDRLNTEAFF. In DNA, the CDR3 is TGTGCAAGTAGTGGGGACAGGCTGAACACTGAAGCTTTCTTT.